The sequence of this T cell receptor (beta chain) was determined in a study of cytomegalovirus exposure and HLA in healthy donors. Study overall: The roughly 670 first-cohort repertoires and the roughly 130 validation repertoires shared the same platform, a later analysis reported.

Separate from the approximately 670-subject first cohort was the approximately 130-subject validation cohort, to which the donors belonged. Some clones are missing from TCRdb's copy, which holds only in-frame ones; the method was immunoSEQ multiplex PCR. The sample carries approximately 160,000 clones, around nine tenths recorded once. This clone has more than one count but fewer than ten. Sample: PBMCs. This receptor was obtained from a woman younger than 35 in good health and CMV-seronegative.

The CDR3 coding sequence is TGTGCCAGCAGTTCGTCATCCGGGCCAAGGGGTCAGCCCCAGCATTTT. It translates to CASSSSSGPRGQPQHF. The chain couples TRBV6-5 to TRBJ1-5; possible D gene TRBD1, 5 bases. The CDR3 spans 16 residues. Germline V CDR1 and CDR2: MNHEY, SVGAGI. Trimming removed 4 bases at V and 6 bases at J, with 19 bases between.